The 3 T cell receptor beta chains below all came from one sample that was sequenced in a study of blood T cells in healthy people across ages. The use of a sample-barcoded 5' primer and a J-beta primer mix characterized a second PCR of roughly 6 to 11 cycles. TCRdb re-derived calls from the 5' RACE reads in MiXCR, one entry per CDR3 protein. The sample lists about 680,000 distinct CDR3 sequences, roughly 49% occurring once. Sequenced material: blood. The receptors originated from a woman between 55 and 75 years old in good health.

The rearrangement links TRBV20-1 to TRBJ2-5; 12 bases line up with TRBD2. Trimming at V came to 0 bases and at J to 4 bases, leaving 3 bases not matched to a gene. Looked up from germline, CDR1 is DFQATT and CDR2 is SNEGSKA (reference sequence). CDR3 length: 15 amino acids. Written as DNA, the CDR3 is TGCAGTGCTAGAGACCCTAGCGGGAGGGGAGAGACCCAGTACTTC. Protein product: CSARDPSGRGETQYF.

The chain uses TRBV14 and TRBJ2-3; 13 bases match TRBD2. Germline CDR1 is SGHDN and CDR2 is FVKESK. CDR3 size: 16 residues. V gave up 4 bases and J gave up 3 bases; unmatched junction bases: 4. CDR3 residues: CASSLGTSGMTDTQYF. For the CDR3, the DNA is TGTGCCAGCAGCCTTGGGACTAGCGGGATGACAGATACGCAGTATTTT.

The V call is TRBV12-3 or TRBV12-4, the J call TRBJ1-2; the D gene is possibly TRBD1 (6 bases). The V end was cut by 3 bases, the J end by 3 bases, with 11 bases between. The CDR3 loop spans 14 amino acids. The CDR3 DNA reads as TGTGCCAGCAGTTTTATTAAGGGGGACTATGGCTACACCTTC. Its protein product is CASSFIKGDYGYTF.